One and the same sample provided the 2 T cell receptor beta chains below, sequenced in a study of shared clonotypes between healthy human individuals. Sequencing used immunoSEQ multiplex PCR; TCRdb keeps in-frame clones, though not all of them. The data contain roughly 500,000 clones, around 96% of them singletons. The sample consisted of naive CD4+ T cells sorted from blood. The subset: CD45RA+ positively selected. The receptors derive from a woman in her twenties or thirties in good health.

The rearrangement links TRBV30 to TRBJ2-7, with D maybe TRBD2 (6 bases). The V gene's germline CDR1 is GTSNPN and CDR2 SVGIG (reference sequence). V dropped 2 bases and J dropped 2 bases, with 13 bases sitting between them. The CDR3 consists of 14 residues. CDR3 region: CAWSRTIGAYEQYF. The DNA for the CDR3 is TGTGCCTGGAGTAGGACTATCGGGGCCTACGAGCAGTACTTC.

This chain connects TRBV7-3 to TRBJ2-5, with D possibly being TRBD1 or TRBD2 (5 bases each). V shed 2 bases and J shed 9 bases, with 13 bases lying between them. This CDR3 has 13 amino acids. Germline CDR1 is SGHTA and CDR2 is FQGTGA. CDR3 DNA: TGTGCCAGCAGCTTAGATCGGACGGGGCCCCAGTACTTC. Encoded protein: CASSLDRTGPQYF.